Listed here are 14 T cell receptor beta chains from one sample, sequenced in a study of blood T cells in healthy people across ages. The second PCR ran roughly 7 to 12 cycles with a sample-barcoded 5' primer and J-beta primers. One entry per CDR3 protein, called by TCRdb with MiXCR from the 5' RACE reads. The top ten clones hold around a sixth of a sample with hundreds of thousands of distinct CDR3 sequences, approximately 30% of them seen once. The specimen was blood. The source is a woman over 75 in good health.

Many counts were recorded for this clonotype. The rearrangement links TRBV6-6 to TRBJ1-6; D perhaps matches TRBD1 (6 bases). CDR1 is MNHNY, CDR2 SVGAGI, per germline (reference sequence). The CDR3 is 15 amino acids. Between the trimmed V and J ends, which lost 5 bases and 7 bases, there was a span of 15 bases. The CDR3 sequence: CASSPRGRENSPLHF. CDR3 bases: TGTGCCAGCAGTCCGCGGGGGCGGGAAAATTCACCCCTCCACTTT.

Only a few counts were recorded for this clonotype. One base away lies a much larger clone, so this may be a sequencing read error. The V call is TRBV5-1, the J call TRBJ2-1, with D perhaps TRBD1 or TRBD2 (5 bases each). There are 14 residues in the CDR3. V was pared by 1 base and J by 6 bases, with 11 bases between. CDR1 is SGHRS and CDR2 is YFSETQ in the germline V gene. CDR3 bases: TGCGCCAGCAGCTTGACGGGGCTACGCAATGAGCAGTTCTTC. Its translation is CASSLTGLRNEQFF.

This clonotype showed up just a few times. This rearrangement joins TRBV6-1 to TRBJ2-7; tentative D call: TRBD1 (6 bases). The V and J ends lost 2 bases and 3 bases respectively, with 11 bases between them. The CDR3 spans 14 residues. Germline assignment: CDR1 MNHNS and CDR2 SASEGT. The CDR3 region is CASSEYRDLYEQYF. As DNA, the CDR3 is TGTGCCAGCAGTGAATACAGGGATCTCTACGAGCAGTACTTC.

The rearrangement links TRBV20-1 to TRBJ1-1; unclear D gene. This CDR3 contains 12 residues. Trimming removed 0 bases from V and 7 bases from J, with 9 bases in between. CDR1 is DFQATT, CDR2 SNEGSKA, per germline (reference sequence). The chain's CDR3 is CSARESVFEAFF. The CDR3 coding sequence is TGCAGTGCTAGAGAGTCGGTCTTTGAAGCTTTCTTT.

This clonotype was detected only a few times. The chain couples TRBV6-1 to TRBJ1-5; D gene uncertain. Per the germline V gene, CDR1 is MNHNS and CDR2 is SASEGT. This CDR3 has 14 residues. V shed 4 bases and J shed 4 bases, with 11 bases lying between them. CDR3 loop: CASSAVGLNQPQHF. The CDR3 DNA follows: TGTGCCAGCAGTGCGGTCGGGTTAAATCAGCCCCAGCATTTT.

This clonotype has at least ten counts. The chain joins TRBV7-3 to TRBJ2-3, with 9 bases that match TRBD2. The CDR3 runs 15 residues. Germline values: CDR1 SGHTA, CDR2 FQGTGA. V shed 5 bases and J 5 bases; nucleotides not matched to a gene: 8. CDR3 region: CASSLSGGSGDTQYF. The CDR3 DNA sequence: TGTGCCAGCAGCCTTAGCGGGGGAAGTGGAGATACGCAGTATTTT.

On this clonotype: A read error may be the cause here, since a much bigger clone is one base away. The chain combines TRBV5-6 with TRBJ2-5; a weak D match, TRBD1 (7 bases). The V and J ends lost 4 bases and 11 bases respectively, with 21 bases between them. The germline CDR1 and CDR2 sequences are SGHDT and YYEEEE. The CDR3 totals 14 residues. CDR3 DNA sequence: TGTGCCAGCAGCGAACAGGGGACTCGCAATGAGCAGTACTTC. It codes for CASSEQGTRNEQYF.

This clonotype was detected only a few times. The J gene is TRBJ1-4, the V gene TRBV5-1, with 9 bases lining up with TRBD1. Per the germline V gene, CDR1 is SGHRS and CDR2 is YFSETQ. Trimming took 4 bases from V and 7 from J; bases not matched to a gene: 8. The CDR3 has 15 residues. This CDR3 is CASSATGTGSEKLFF. In DNA form, the CDR3 reads TGCGCCAGCAGCGCTACCGGGACAGGGAGTGAAAAACTGTTTTTT.

This clonotype was seen repeatedly, ten times or more. This chain uses TRBV15 with TRBJ1-2; D is unclear. This CDR3 is built from 16 residues. Germline CDR1 is LNHNV and CDR2 is YYDKDF (reference sequence). V was cut by 0 bases and J by 2 bases, with 13 bases left in between. The CDR3: CATSRDIEGMNYGYTF. In DNA, the CDR3 is TGTGCCACCAGCAGAGATATCGAGGGAATGAACTATGGCTACACCTTC.

This clonotype appeared a few times. The chain recombines TRBV3-1 with TRBJ2-5; TRBD2 agrees at 9 bases. The CDR3 is made up of 15 amino acids. With V trimmed by 5 bases and J by 4 bases, 8 bases remained unmatched. CDR1 and CDR2 from the germline V gene are LGHDT and YNNKEL (reference sequence). The CDR3, as DNA: TGTGCCAGCAGCATACTGACTAGCGGTTCAGAGACCCAGTACTTC. Its protein product is CASSILTSGSETQYF.

This clonotype was observed at least ten times. The V call is TRBV7-7, the J call TRBJ1-1; weak D call: TRBD1 (5 bases). The germline V gene has CDR1 SSHAT and CDR2 FNYEAQ (reference sequence). V shed 3 bases and J shed 6 bases, with 11 bases lying between them. This CDR3 is built from 13 residues. The CDR3 DNA reads as TGTGCCAGCAGCTTGGCTGTGGGGGCTGAAGCTTTCTTT. Its protein is CASSLAVGAEAFF.

This rearrangement joins TRBV19 to TRBJ1-5; D not certain. This CDR3 comprises 16 residues. V shed 1 base and J shed 3 bases, with 13 bases lying between them. Germline V gives CDR1 LNHDA, CDR2 SQIVND (reference sequence). The CDR3 loop is CASSIGGGNLNQPQHF. As DNA, the CDR3 is TGTGCCAGTAGTATAGGGGGAGGGAATCTCAATCAGCCCCAGCATTTT.

J is TRBJ2-3 and V is TRBV7-2, with D perhaps TRBD2 (6 bases). V shed 5 bases and J shed 4 bases, with 13 bases lying between them. Germline V gives CDR1 SGHTA, CDR2 FQGNSA. The CDR3 length is 14 residues. The CDR3 loop is CASSPGGYADTQYF. CDR3 sequence (DNA): TGTGCCAGCAGCCCCGGAGGGTACGCAGATACGCAGTATTTT.

At least ten counts were recorded for this clonotype. An end of the junction does not agree with germline; a read error may underlie this. This rearrangement joins TRBV20-1 to TRBJ2-1; possibly TRBD2 for D (5 bases). The CDR3 loop spans 15 amino acids. CDR1 is DFQATT and CDR2 is SNEGSKA in the germline V gene (reference sequence). Here the CDR3 reads CSVRESGRSYTEQFF. The CDR3 DNA follows: TGCAGTGTTAGAGAAAGCGGTAGGTCGTATACTGAGCAGTTCTTC.